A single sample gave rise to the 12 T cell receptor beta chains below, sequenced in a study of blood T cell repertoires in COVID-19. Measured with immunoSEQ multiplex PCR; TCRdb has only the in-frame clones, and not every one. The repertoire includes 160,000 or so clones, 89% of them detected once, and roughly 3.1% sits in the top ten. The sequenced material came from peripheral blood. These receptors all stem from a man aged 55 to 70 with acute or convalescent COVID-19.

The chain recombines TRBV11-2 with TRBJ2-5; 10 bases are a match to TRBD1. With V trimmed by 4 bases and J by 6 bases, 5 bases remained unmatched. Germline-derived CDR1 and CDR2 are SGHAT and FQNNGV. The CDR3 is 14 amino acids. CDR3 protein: CASSYGTGVQTQYF. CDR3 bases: TGTGCCAGCAGCTACGGGACAGGGGTACAGACCCAGTACTTC.

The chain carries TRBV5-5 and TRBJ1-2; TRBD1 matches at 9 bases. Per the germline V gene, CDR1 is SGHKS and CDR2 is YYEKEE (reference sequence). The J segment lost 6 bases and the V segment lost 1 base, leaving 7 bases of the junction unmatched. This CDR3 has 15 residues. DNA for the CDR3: TGTGCCAGCAGCTTGAATACCGGGACAGGGAATGGCTACACCTTC. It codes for CASSLNTGTGNGYTF. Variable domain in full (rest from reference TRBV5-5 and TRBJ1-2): DAGVTQSPTHLIKTRGQQVTLRCSPISGHKSVSWYQQVLGQGPQFIFQYYEKEERGRGNFPDRFSARQFPNYSSELNVNALLLGDSALYLCASSLNTGTGNGYTFGSGTRLTVV.

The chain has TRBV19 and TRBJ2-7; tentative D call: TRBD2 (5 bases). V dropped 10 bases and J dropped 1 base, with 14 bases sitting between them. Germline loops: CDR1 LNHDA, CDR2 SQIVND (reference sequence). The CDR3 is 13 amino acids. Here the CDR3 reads CATAPTRSYEQYF. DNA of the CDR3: TGTGCCACCGCACCAACTAGATCCTACGAGCAGTACTTC.

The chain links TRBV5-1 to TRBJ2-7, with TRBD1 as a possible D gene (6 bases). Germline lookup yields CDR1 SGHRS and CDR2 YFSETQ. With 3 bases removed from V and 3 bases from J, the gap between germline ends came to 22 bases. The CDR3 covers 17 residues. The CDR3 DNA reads TGCGCCAGCAGCTCCCTCAATGGCAGGACAGACAGCTACGAGCAGTACTTC. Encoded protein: CASSSLNGRTDSYEQYF.

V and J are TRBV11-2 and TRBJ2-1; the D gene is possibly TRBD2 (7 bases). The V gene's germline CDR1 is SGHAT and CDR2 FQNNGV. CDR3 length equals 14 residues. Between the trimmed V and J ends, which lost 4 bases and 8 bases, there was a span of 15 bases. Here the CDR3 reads CASSWGGLKDEQFF. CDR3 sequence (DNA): TGTGCCAGCAGCTGGGGGGGCCTTAAGGATGAGCAGTTCTTC.

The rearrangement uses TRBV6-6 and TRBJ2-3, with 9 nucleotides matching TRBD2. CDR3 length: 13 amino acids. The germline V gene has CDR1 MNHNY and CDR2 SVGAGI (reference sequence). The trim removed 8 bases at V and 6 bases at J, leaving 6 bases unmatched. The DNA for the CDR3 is TGTGCCAGCCTTAGCGGGGGATTGGATACGCAGTATTTT. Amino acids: CASLSGGLDTQYF.

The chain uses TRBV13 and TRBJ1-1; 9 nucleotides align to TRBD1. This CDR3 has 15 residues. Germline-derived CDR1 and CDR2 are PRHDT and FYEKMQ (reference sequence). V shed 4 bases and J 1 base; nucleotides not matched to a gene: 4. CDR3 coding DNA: TGTGCCAGCAGCTCGACAGGGGGGCCGAACACTGAAGCTTTCTTT. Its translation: CASSSTGGPNTEAFF.

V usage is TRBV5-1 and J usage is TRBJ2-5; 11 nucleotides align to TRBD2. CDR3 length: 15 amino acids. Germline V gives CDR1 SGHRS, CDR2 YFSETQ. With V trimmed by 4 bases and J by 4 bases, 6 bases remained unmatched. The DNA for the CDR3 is TGCGCCAGCAGCGGCTCCGGGACTAGCGGAGAGACCCAGTACTTC. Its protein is CASSGSGTSGETQYF.

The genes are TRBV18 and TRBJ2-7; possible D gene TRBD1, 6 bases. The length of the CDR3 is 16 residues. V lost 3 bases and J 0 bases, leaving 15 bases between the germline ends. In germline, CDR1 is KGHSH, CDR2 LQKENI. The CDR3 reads CASSPRTDRSSYEQYF. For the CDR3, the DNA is TGTGCCAGCTCACCTCGGACAGACCGCAGCTCCTACGAGCAGTACTTC.

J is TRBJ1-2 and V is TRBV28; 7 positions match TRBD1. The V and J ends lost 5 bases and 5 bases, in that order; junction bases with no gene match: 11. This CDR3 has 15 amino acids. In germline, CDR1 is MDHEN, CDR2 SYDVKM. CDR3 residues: CASSTLRGQFYGYTF. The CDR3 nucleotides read TGTGCCAGCAGTACCCTACGGGGACAGTTTTATGGCTACACCTTC.

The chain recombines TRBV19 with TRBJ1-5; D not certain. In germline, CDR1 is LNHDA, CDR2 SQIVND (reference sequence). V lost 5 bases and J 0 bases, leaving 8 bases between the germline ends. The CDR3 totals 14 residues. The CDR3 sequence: CASSPRFSNQPQHF. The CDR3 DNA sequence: TGTGCCAGTAGTCCCAGATTTAGCAATCAGCCCCAGCATTTT.

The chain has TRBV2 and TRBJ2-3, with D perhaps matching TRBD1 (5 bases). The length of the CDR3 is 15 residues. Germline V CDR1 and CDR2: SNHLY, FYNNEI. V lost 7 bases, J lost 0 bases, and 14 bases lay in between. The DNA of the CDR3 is TGTGCCAGCACCCTGATGGGGCTTAGCACAGATACGCAGTATTTT. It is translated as CASTLMGLSTDTQYF.